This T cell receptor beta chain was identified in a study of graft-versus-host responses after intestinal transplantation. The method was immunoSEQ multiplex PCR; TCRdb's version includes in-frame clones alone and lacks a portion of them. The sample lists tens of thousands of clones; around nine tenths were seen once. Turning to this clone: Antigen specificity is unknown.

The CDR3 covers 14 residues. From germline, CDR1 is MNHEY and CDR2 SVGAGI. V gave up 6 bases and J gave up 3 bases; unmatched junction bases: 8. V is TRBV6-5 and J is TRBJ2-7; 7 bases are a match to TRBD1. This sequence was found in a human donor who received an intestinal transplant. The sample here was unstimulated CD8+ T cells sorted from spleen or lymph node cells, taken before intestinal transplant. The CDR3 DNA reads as TGTGCCAGCAGGGGGGTCGGGACAGTCTACGAGCAGTACTTC. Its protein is CASRGVGTVYEQYF.